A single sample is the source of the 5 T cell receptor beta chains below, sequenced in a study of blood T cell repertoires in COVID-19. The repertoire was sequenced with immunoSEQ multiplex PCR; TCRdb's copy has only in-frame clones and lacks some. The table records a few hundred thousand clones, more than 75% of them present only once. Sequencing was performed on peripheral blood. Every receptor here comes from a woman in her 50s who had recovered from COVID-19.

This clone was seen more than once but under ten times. For the CDR3, the DNA is TGCGCCAGCAGGCCGGGACTAGTCAATGAGCAGTTCTTC. Amino acids: CASRPGLVNEQFF. J is TRBJ2-1 and V is TRBV10-2, with TRBD2 identical over 8 bases. J was trimmed by 6 bases and V by 6 bases; bases with no gene match: 4. The CDR3 consists of 13 residues. Germline-derived CDR1 and CDR2 are WSHSY and SAAADI.

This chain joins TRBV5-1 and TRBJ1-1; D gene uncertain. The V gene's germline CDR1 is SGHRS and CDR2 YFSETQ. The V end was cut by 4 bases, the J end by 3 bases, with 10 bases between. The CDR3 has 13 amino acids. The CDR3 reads CASSLGLDTEAFF. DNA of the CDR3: TGCGCCAGCAGCCTCGGACTCGACACTGAAGCTTTCTTT.

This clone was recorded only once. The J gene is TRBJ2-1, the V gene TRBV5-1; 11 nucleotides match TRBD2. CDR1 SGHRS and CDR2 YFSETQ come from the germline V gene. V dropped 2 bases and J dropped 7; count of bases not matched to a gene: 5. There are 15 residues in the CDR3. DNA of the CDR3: TGCGCCAGCAGCTTCTCAGGACTAGCGGGTAATGAGCAGTTCTTC. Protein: CASSFSGLAGNEQFF.

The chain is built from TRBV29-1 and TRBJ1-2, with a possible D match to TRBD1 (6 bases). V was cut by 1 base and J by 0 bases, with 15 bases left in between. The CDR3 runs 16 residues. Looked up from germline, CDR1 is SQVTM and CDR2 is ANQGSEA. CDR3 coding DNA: TGCAGCGTTGAAGTAAGGCAAGGGGGAGCTAACTATGGCTACACCTTC. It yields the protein CSVEVRQGGANYGYTF. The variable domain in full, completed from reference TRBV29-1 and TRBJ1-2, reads SAVISQKPSRDICQRGTSLTIQCQVDSQVTMMFWYRQQPGQSLTLIATANQGSEATYESGFVIDKFPISRPNLTFSTLTVSNMSPEDSSIYLCSVEVRQGGANYGYTFGSGTRLTVV.

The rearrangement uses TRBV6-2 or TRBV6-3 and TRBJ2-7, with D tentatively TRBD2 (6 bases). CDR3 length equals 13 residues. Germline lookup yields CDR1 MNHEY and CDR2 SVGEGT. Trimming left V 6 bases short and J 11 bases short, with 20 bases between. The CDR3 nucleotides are TGTGCCAGCAGCAAATCTAGAGGCGGGGAAAAGTACTTC. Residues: CASSKSRGGEKYF.